The 12 T cell receptor beta chains reported below all come from one sample, sequenced in a study of T cells in Graves' hyperthyroidism and ophthalmopathy. TCR beta CDR3 regions were amplified from RNA transcripts. TCR CDR3 underwent first-round RT-PCR with the HTBI primer set. MiXCR, run by TCRdb on the multiplex PCR reads, gives a single entry per CDR3 protein. The sample comprises about 610,000 distinct CDR3 sequences, 35% to 55% of which are singletons, and about 8% rests with the top ten. The sequenced sample consisted of peripheral blood or thyroid tissue (not recorded which). The receptors come from a woman aged 18 to 35 with Graves' hyperthyroidism.

The rearrangement joins TRBV2 to TRBJ2-7, with 9 positions matching TRBD2. This CDR3 region has 15 residues. Per germline, CDR1 SNHLY and CDR2 FYNNEI. The ends lost 7 bases at V and 5 bases at J; junction bases unmatched: 12. CDR3 sequence (DNA): TGTGCCAGCAATATAGGTAGCGGGAGTCCCAACGAGCAGTACTTC. It encodes CASNIGSGSPNEQYF.

This clonotype appeared many times. The chain joins TRBV5-1 to TRBJ2-7; 10 nucleotides align to TRBD1. Germline values: CDR1 SGHRS, CDR2 YFSETQ. CDR3 length equals 14 residues. Trimming at V came to 4 bases and at J to 5 bases, leaving 6 bases not matched to a gene. CDR3 sequence (DNA): TGCGCCAGCAGCCGGGACAGGGGAGGAGACGAGCAGTACTTC. Protein product: CASSRDRGGDEQYF.

Ten or more counts support this clonotype. The V and J genes are TRBV2 and TRBJ1-6; the match to TRBD1 covers 11 bases. There are 15 residues in the CDR3. In germline, CDR1 is SNHLY, CDR2 FYNNEI. V shed 8 bases, J shed 7 bases, and the junction held 7 bases outside the gene matches. The CDR3 DNA sequence: TGTGCCAGCGGGGACAGGGGGAGGATCAATTCACCCCTCCACTTT. This translates into CASGDRGRINSPLHF. The full variable domain, rest sourced from reference TRBV2 and TRBJ1-6, is EPEVTQTPSHQVTQMGQEVILRCVPISNHLYFYWYRQILGQKVEFLVSFYNNEISEKSEIFDDQFSVERPDGSNFTLKIRSTKLEDSAMYFCASGDRGRINSPLHFGNGTRLTVT.

The rearrangement links TRBV25-1 to TRBJ2-5; possibly TRBD1 or TRBD2 for D (6 bases each). V was clipped by 11 bases and J by 3 bases, with 16 bases between them. The CDR3 has 13 residues. The germline V gene encodes CDR1 MGHDK and CDR2 SYGVNS. CDR3 bases: TGTGCCTGGGGGGATGGGGGCAAAGAGACCCAGTACTTC. Translation: CAWGDGGKETQYF.

This clonotype showed up just a few times. A much larger clone is a single base away; this may be a read error. V gene TRBV5-1 combines with J gene TRBJ2-7; D is undetermined. CDR3 length: 12 amino acids. The germline V gene encodes CDR1 SGHRS and CDR2 YFSETQ. V dropped 0 bases and J dropped 5 bases, with 6 bases sitting between them. The CDR3 DNA is TGCGCCAGCAGCTTGGGGGCACACGAGCAGTACTTC. It specifies CASSLGAHEQYF.

The chain joins TRBV12-3 or TRBV12-4 to TRBJ2-7, with D tentatively TRBD2 (7 bases). V was clipped by 4 bases and J by 0 bases, with 13 bases between them. The CDR3 is made up of 15 amino acids. The CDR3 loop reads CASSSRGGGSYEQYF. As DNA, the CDR3 is TGTGCCAGCAGTTCCAGAGGGGGGGGCTCCTACGAGCAGTACTTC.

V gene TRBV7-2 combines with J gene TRBJ2-5, with 8 positions matching TRBD2. Trimming at V came to 2 bases and at J to 13 bases, leaving 9 bases not matched to a gene. This CDR3 has 13 amino acids. CDR1 and CDR2 from the germline V gene are SGHTA and FQGNSA. As DNA, the CDR3 is TGTGCCAGCAGCTTATCGGGACTAGAGAGCCTGTACTTC. It specifies CASSLSGLESLYF.

This clonotype was seen a handful of times. The chain links TRBV6-1 to TRBJ2-7; unclear D gene. V dropped 2 bases and J dropped 3 bases, with 14 bases sitting between them. The CDR3 is 15 residues long. CDR1 is MNHNS and CDR2 is SASEGT in the germline V gene. In DNA, the CDR3 is TGTGCCAGCAGTGAAATGTCAGATACATACTACGAGCAGTACTTC. This sequence encodes CASSEMSDTYYEQYF.

J is TRBJ1-6 and V is TRBV2; TRBD1 matches 8 bases. The ends lost 4 bases at V and 10 bases at J; junction bases unmatched: 6. Germline V CDR1 and CDR2: SNHLY, FYNNEI. This CDR3 has 14 residues. The CDR3 is CASSGQGRRSPLHF. CDR3 bases: TGTGCCAGCAGTGGACAGGGGAGACGGTCACCCCTCCACTTT.

The sample holds a few counts of this clonotype. The chain is built from TRBV12-3 or TRBV12-4 and TRBJ2-2; D not resolved. V was pared by 5 bases and J by 1 base, with 14 bases between. The CDR3 spans 16 residues. CDR3 sequence reads: CASSPPRRWNTGELFF. The CDR3, as DNA: TGTGCCAGCAGTCCCCCCCGACGCTGGAACACCGGGGAGCTGTTTTTT.

This chain connects TRBV10-3 to TRBJ2-7, with unresolved D. This CDR3 is built from 9 residues. Germline V gives CDR1 ENHRY, CDR2 SYGVKD. Trimming stripped 11 bases from V and 0 bases from J, with 2 bases between. CDR3 coding DNA: TGTGCCCTCTCCTACGAGCAGTACTTC. Its translation is CALSYEQYF.

Worth noting for this clonotype: The conserved phenylalanine or tryptophan normally closing the CDR3 is absent here, so this likely arose from a read error. The chain joins TRBV24-1 to TRBJ2-2, with 8 bases lining up with TRBD2. The V and J ends lost 0 bases and 8 bases, in that order; junction bases with no gene match: 7. This CDR3 is built from 16 residues. Germline loops: CDR1 KGHDR, CDR2 SFDVKD. CDR3 sequence: CATSDLRREGQGELFS. CDR3 nucleotide sequence: TGTGCCACCAGTGATTTGAGACGGGAGGGCCAAGGGGAGCTGTTTTCT.